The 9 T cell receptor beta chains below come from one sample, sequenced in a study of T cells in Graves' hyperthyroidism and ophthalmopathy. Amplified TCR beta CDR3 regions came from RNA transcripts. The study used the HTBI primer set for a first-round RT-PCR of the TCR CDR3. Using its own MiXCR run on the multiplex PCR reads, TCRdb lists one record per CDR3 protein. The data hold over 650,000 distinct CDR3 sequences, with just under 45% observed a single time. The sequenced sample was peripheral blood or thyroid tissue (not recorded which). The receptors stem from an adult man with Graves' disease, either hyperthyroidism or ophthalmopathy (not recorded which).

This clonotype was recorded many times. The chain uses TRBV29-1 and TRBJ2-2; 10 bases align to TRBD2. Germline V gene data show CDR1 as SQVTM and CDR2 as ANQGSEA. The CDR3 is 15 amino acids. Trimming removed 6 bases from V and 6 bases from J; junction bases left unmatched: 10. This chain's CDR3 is CSVSSGSVNAGELFF. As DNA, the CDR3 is TGCAGCGTGTCTAGCGGGAGTGTTAACGCCGGGGAGCTGTTTTTT.

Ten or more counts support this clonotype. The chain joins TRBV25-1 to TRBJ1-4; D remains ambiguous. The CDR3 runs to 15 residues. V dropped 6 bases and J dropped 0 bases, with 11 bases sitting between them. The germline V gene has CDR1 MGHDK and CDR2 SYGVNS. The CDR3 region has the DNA TGTGCCAGCAGCGAAGGAGTCTCAACTAATGAAAAACTGTTTTTT. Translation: CASSEGVSTNEKLFF.

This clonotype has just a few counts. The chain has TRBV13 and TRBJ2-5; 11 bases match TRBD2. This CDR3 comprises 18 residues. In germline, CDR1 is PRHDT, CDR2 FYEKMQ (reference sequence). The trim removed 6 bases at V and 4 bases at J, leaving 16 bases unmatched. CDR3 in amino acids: CASSTPTSGVGTGETQYF. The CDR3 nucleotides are TGTGCCAGCAGTACGCCGACTAGCGGGGTTGGAACAGGAGAGACCCAGTACTTC.

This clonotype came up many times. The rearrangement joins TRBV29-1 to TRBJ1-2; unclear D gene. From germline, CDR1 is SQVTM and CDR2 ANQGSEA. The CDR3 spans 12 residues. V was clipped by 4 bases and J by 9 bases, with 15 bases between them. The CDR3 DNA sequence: TGCAGCGTTGTACCCCCACCCGATCGCTACACCTTC. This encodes CSVVPPPDRYTF.

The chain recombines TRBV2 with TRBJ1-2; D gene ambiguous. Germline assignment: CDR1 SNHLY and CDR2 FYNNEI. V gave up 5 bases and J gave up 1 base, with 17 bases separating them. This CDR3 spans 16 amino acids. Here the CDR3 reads CASSLSVQMINYGYTF. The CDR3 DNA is TGTGCCAGCAGTTTATCTGTACAGATGATTAACTATGGCTACACCTTC.

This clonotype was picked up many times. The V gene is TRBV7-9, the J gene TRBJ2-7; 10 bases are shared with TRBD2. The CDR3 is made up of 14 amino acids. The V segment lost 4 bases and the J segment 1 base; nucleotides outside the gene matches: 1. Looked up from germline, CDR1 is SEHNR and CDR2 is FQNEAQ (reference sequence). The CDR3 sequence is CASSWTSGSYEQYF. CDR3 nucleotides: TGTGCCAGCAGCTGGACTAGCGGATCCTACGAGCAGTACTTC.

The CDR3: CASSLIGHLPSSGANVLTF. The DNA for the CDR3 is TGTGCCAGCAGCTTAATAGGGCACTTACCTTCCTCTGGGGCCAACGTCCTGACTTTC. This sequence joins TRBV5-6 and TRBJ2-6, with no clear D. The CDR3 contains 19 residues. CDR1 and CDR2 from the germline V gene are SGHDT and YYEEEE. Trimming cost V 2 bases and J 0 bases, with 18 bases left between them.

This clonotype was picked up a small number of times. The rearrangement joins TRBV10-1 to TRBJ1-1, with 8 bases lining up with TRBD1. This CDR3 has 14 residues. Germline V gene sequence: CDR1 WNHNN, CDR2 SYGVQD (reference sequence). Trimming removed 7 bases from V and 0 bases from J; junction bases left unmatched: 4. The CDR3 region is CASKADRVNTEAFF. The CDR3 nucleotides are TGCGCCAGCAAAGCGGACAGGGTGAACACTGAAGCTTTCTTT.

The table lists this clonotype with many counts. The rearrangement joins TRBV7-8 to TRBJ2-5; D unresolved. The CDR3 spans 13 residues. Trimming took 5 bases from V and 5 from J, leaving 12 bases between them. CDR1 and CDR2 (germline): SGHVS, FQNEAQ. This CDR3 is CASSTSSRETQYF. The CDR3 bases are TGTGCCAGCAGCACAAGTTCTCGGGAGACCCAGTACTTC.